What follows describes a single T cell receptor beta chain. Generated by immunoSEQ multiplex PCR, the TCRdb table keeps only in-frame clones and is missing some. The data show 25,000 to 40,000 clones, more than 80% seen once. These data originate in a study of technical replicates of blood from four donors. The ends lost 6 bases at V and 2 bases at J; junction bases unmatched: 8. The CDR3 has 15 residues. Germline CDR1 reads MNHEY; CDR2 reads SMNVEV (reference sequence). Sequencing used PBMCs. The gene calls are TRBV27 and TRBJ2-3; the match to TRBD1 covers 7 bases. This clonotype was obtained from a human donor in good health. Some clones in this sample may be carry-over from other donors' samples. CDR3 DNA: TGTGCCAGCAGCCCGTGGGGACAGAACACAGATACGCAGTATTTT. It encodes CASSPWGQNTDTQYF.